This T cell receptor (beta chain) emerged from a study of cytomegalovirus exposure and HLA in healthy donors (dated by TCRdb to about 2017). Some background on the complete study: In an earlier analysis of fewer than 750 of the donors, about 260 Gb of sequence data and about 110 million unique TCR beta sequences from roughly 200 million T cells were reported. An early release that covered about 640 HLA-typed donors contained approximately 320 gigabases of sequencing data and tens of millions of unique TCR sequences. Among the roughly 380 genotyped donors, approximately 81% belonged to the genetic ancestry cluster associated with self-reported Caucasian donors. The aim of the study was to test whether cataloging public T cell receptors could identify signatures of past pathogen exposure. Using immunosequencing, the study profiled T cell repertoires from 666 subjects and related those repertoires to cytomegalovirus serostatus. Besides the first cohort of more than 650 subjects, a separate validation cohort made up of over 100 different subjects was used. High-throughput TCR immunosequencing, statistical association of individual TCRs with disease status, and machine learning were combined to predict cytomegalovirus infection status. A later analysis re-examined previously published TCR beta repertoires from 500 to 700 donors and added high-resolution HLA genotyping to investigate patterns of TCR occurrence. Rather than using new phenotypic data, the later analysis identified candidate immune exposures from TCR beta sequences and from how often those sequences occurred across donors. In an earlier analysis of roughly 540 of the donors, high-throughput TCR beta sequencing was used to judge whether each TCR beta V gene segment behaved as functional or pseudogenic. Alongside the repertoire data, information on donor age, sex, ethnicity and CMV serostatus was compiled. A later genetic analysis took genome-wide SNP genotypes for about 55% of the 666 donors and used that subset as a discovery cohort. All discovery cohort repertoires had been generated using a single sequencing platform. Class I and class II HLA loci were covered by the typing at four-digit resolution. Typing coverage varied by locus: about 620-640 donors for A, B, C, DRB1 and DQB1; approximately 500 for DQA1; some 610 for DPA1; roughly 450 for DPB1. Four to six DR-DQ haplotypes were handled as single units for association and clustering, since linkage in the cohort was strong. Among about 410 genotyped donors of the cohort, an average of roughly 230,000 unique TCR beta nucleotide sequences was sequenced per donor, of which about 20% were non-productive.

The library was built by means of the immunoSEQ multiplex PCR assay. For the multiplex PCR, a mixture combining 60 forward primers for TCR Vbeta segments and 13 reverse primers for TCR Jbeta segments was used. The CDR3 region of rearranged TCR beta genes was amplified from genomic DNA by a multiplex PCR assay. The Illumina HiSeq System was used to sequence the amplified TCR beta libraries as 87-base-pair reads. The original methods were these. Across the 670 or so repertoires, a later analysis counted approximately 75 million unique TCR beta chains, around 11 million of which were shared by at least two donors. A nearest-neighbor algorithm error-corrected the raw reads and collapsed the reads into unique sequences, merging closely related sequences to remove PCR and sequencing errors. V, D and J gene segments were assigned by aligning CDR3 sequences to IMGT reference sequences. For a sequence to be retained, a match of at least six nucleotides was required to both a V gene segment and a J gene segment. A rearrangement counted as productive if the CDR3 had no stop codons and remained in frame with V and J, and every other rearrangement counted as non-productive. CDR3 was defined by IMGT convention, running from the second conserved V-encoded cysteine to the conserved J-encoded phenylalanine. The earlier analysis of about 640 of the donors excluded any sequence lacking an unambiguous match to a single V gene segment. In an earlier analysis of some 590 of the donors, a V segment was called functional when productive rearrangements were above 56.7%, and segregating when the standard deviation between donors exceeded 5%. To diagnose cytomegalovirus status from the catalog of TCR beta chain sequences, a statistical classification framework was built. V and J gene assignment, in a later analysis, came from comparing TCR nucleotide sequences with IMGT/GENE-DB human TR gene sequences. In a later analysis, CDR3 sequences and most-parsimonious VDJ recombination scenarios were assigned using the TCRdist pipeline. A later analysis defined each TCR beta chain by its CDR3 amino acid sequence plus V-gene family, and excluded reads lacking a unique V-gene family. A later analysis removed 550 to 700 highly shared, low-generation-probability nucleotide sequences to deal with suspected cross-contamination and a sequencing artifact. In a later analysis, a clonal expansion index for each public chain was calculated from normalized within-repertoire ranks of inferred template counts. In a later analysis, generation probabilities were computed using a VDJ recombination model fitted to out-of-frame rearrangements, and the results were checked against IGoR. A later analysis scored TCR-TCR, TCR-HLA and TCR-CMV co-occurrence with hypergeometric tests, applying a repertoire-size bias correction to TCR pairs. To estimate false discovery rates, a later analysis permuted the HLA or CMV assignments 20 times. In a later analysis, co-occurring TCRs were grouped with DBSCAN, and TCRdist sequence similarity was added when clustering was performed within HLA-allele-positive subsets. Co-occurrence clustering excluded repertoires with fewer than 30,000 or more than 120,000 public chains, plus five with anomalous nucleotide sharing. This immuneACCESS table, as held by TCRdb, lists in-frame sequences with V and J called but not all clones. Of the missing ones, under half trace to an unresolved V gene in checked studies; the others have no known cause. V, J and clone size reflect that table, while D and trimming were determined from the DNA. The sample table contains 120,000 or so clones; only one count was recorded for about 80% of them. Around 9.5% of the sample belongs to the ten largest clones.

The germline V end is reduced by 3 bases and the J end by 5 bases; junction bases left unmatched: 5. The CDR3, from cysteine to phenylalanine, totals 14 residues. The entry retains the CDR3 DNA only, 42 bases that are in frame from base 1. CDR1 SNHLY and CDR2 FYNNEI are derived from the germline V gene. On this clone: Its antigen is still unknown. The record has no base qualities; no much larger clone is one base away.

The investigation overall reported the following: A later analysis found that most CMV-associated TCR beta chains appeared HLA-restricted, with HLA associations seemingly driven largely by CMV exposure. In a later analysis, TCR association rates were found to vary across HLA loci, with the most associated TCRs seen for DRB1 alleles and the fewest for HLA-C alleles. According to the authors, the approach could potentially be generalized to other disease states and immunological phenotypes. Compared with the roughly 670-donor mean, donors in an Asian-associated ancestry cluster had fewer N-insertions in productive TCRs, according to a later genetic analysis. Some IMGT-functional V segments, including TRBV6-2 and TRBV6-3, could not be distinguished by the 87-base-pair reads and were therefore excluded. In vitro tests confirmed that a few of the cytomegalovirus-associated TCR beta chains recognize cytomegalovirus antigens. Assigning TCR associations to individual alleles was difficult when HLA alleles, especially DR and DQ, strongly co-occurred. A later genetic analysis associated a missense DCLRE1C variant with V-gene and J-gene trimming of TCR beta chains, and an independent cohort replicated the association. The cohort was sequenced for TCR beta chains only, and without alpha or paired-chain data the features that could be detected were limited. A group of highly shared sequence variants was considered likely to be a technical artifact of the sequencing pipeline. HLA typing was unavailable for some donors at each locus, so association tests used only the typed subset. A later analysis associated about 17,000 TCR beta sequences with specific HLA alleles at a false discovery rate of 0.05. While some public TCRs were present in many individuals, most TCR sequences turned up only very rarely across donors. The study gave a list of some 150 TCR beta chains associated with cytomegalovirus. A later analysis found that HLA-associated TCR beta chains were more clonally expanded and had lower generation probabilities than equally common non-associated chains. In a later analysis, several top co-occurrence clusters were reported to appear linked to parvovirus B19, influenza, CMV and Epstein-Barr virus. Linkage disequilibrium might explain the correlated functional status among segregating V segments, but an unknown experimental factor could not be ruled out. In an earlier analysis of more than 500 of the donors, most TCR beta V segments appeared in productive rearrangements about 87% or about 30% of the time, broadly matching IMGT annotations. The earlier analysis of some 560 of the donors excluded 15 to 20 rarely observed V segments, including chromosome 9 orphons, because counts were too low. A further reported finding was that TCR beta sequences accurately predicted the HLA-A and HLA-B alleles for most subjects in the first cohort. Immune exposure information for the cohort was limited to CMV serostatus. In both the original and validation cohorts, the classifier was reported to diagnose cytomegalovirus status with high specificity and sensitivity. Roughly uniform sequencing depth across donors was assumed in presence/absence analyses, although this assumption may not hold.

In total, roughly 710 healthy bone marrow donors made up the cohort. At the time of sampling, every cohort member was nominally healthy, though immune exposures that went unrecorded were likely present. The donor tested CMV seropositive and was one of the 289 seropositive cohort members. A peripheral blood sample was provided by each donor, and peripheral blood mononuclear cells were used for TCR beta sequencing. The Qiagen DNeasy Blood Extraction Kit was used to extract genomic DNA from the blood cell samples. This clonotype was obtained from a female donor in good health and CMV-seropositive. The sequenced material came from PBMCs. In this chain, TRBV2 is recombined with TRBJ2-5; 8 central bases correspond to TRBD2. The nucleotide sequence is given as TGTGCCAGCAGTGATCGCGGGGGGTTGGAGACCCAGTACTTC. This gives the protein CASSDRGGLETQYF.